This entry concerns a single T cell receptor (beta chain). The repertoire was sequenced with immunoSEQ multiplex PCR; TCRdb's copy has only in-frame clones and lacks some. The table records 2 million to 2.5 million clones, around 95% of them present only once. This record comes from a study of shared clonotypes between healthy human individuals. Overall study context: Each donor contributed plates that comprised three CD4 naive, three CD4 memory, two CD8 naive and one CD8 memory.

The CDR3 covers 16 residues. Germline CDR1 reads KGHSH; CDR2 reads LQKENI. The V gene lost 0 bases and the J gene lost 0 bases, with 9 bases spanning the gap. The sequence derives from a man in his late teens or twenties in good health. The sequenced sample was naive CD4+ T cells sorted from blood. The subset: CD45RA+ positively selected. This chain links TRBV18 with TRBJ2-1; D call uncertain. In DNA form, the CDR3 reads TGTGCCAGCTCACCACCCCTACGGTCCTCCTACAATGAGCAGTTCTTC. Translating it yields CASSPPLRSSYNEQFF.